This T cell receptor beta chain emerged from a study of shared clonotypes between healthy human individuals. This table comes from immunoSEQ multiplex PCR, and its TCRdb copy is limited to in-frame clones, with some not included. The sample includes 1.5 million to 1.9 million clones, 95% to 99% of them seen just once. J was trimmed by 2 bases and V by 4 bases; bases with no gene match: 12. The CDR3 runs 17 residues. The V gene's germline CDR1 is SGHDN and CDR2 FVKESK. This TCR came from a young man in good health. The chain combines TRBV14 with TRBJ2-3, with 7 bases identical to TRBD2. Sequenced: naive CD4+ T cells sorted from blood. Subset of the sample: CD45RA+ positively selected. The CDR3: CASSPRLSSGPTDTQYF. The CDR3 nucleotides read TGTGCCAGCAGCCCGCGATTGTCTAGCGGACCCACAGATACGCAGTATTTT.